A selection of T cell receptor beta chains follows, all from one sample in a study of esophageal squamous cell carcinoma under preoperative chemotherapy. TCRdb re-analysed the PCR reads in MiXCR, keeping a single row per CDR3 protein. In the table there are around 30,000 distinct CDR3 sequences, approximately 55% of which are singletons. The specimen was taken from a patient given preoperative chemotherapy. Source of these receptors: a human donor with esophageal squamous cell carcinoma. The donor label of this sample is uncertain. Each CDR3 is given with its conserved first and last residue. D genes are given only for firm matches. Not every row has a clone size; where given, it reads once, few, many or a size class.

clone_size: -; d_call: -; j_call: TRBJ2-3; v_call: TRBV11-3; cdr3_nt: TGTGCCAGCAGGGGGGTGGGGGGGCGTGTCAAAGATACCCAGTATTTC; cdr3_aa: CASRGVGGRVKDTQYF
clone_size: once; d_call: TRBD2; j_call: TRBJ2-5; v_call: TRBV7-2; cdr3_nt: TGTGCGGGCAGCGGGGGTCTAGCCAAAGACATCCAGTACTTC; cdr3_aa: CAGSGGLAKDIQYF
clone_size: -; d_call: -; j_call: TRBJ1-5; v_call: TRBV28; cdr3_nt: TGTGCCAGCAGTTTACGCAGGCTCAATCAGCCCCAGCATTTT; cdr3_aa: CASSLRRLNQPQHF
clone_size: -; d_call: -; j_call: TRBJ2-3; v_call: TRBV7-2; cdr3_nt: TGTGCCAGCGGCTACGGGCGCGGTGCCAAAGAGACCCAGTATTTT; cdr3_aa: CASGYGRGAKETQYF
clone_size: -; d_call: -; j_call: TRBJ2-7; v_call: TRBV7-8; cdr3_nt: TGTGCCAGCCGCGACCTAGCGCGGGGAGCCAGTAACACGCAGTACTTC; cdr3_aa: CASRDLARGASNTQYF
clone_size: many; d_call: -; j_call: TRBJ2-5; v_call: TRBV6-5; cdr3_nt: TGTGCCAGCAGTAGGGGGTCCCAAGAGACCCAGTACTTC; cdr3_aa: CASSRGSQETQYF
clone_size: -; d_call: -; j_call: TRBJ2-3; v_call: TRBV6-1; cdr3_nt: TGTGCCAGCGGGGCTGACCGGGGCGGTACGCTGTATTTT; cdr3_aa: CASGADRGGTLYF
clone_size: few; d_call: -; j_call: TRBJ2-7; v_call: TRBV7-6; cdr3_nt: TGTGCCAGCAGCTTAGGGGCCGGGACGGGAACCTACGAGCAGTACTTC; cdr3_aa: CASSLGAGTGTYEQYF
clone_size: -; d_call: TRBD2; j_call: TRBJ2-3; v_call: TRBV7-6; cdr3_nt: TGTGCCAGCAGCTCGGGGGGGTCCACAAATACGCAGTATTTC; cdr3_aa: CASSSGGSTNTQYF
clone_size: medium-sized; d_call: -; j_call: TRBJ2-5; v_call: TRBV7-2; cdr3_nt: TGTGCCAGCAGCTTGGGCACCCAAGAGACCCAGTACTTC; cdr3_aa: CASSLGTQETQYF
clone_size: -; d_call: TRBD2; j_call: TRBJ2-1; v_call: TRBV11-1; cdr3_nt: TGTGCCAGCAGCCCGCGACTAGCGGTCTCCTACAATGAGCAGTTCTTC; cdr3_aa: CASSPRLAVSYNEQFF
clone_size: -; d_call: -; j_call: TRBJ2-5; v_call: TRBV11-3; cdr3_nt: TGTGCCAGCAGCTTAGATGGTGAGCAGTACTTC; cdr3_aa: CASSLDGEQYF
clone_size: -; d_call: -; j_call: TRBJ2-5; v_call: TRBV6-1; cdr3_nt: TGTGCCAGCACCGGGGGGACAACTAGCCCAGAGACCCAGTATTTC; cdr3_aa: CASTGGTTSPETQYF
clone_size: few; d_call: TRBD2; j_call: TRBJ2-3; v_call: TRBV6-2/TRBV6-3; cdr3_nt: TGTGCCAGCAGTAAGGGACTAACCGGGTCAGATACGCAGTATTTT; cdr3_aa: CASSKGLTGSDTQYF
clone_size: -; d_call: -; j_call: TRBJ2-3; v_call: TRBV7-2; cdr3_nt: TGTGCCAGGGGTAGGCGGGGCGAAGATACGCAGTATTTC; cdr3_aa: CARGRRGEDTQYF
clone_size: medium-sized; d_call: -; j_call: TRBJ2-3; v_call: TRBV7-2; cdr3_nt: TGTGCCAGCAGCACCCGCATCACGGGCACAGATACGCAGTATTTT; cdr3_aa: CASSTRITGTDTQYF